The rows below give T cell receptor beta chains drawn from one sample of a study of T cells in narcolepsy. The assay was immunoSEQ multiplex PCR, and TCRdb's table has in-frame clones only and misses some. The data contain tens of thousands of clones, approximately 79% of them singletons. Sequenced input: memory (CD45RA-) CD4+ T cells from blood. These receptors were collected from a human donor in good health. Each CDR3 is given with its conserved first and last residue. D genes are given only for firm matches. Size values are once, few and many counts, or a class for expanded clones, and some rows have none.

v_gene	j_gene	abundance	d_gene	CDR3nt	CDR3aa
TRBV4-1	TRBJ1-2	NA	TRBD1	TGCGCCAGCAGCCTACGGACAGGGGCCCACTATGGCTACACCTTC	CASSLRTGAHYGYTF
TRBV28	TRBJ1-4	once	NA	TGTGCCAGCAGTTTAAATAGGTTCCGACCTGGATCTGAAAAACTGTTTTTT	CASSLNRFRPGSEKLFF
TRBV4-3	TRBJ2-5	few	NA	TGCGCCAGCAGCCAAGTAGATGGGGAGACCCAGTACTTC	CASSQVDGETQYF
TRBV7-8	TRBJ2-5	few	NA	TGTGCCAGCAGCGCCGGCCAGACCCAGTACTTC	CASSAGQTQYF
TRBV18	TRBJ2-3	NA	TRBD2	TGTGCCAGCTCACCAAAGCGGGGGGGACAGGATACGCAGTATTTT	CASSPKRGGQDTQYF
TRBV2	TRBJ2-7	few	NA	TGTGCCAGCAGTGGGTGGTCCGAGCAGTACTTC	CASSGWSEQYF
TRBV27	TRBJ2-7	NA	TRBD1	TGTGCCAGCAGTTACGGAGGACAGGGGGGATCCTACGAGCAGTACTTC	CASSYGGQGGSYEQYF
TRBV10-3	TRBJ2-6	NA	NA	TGTGCCATCAGTGAGTCCCTCGACCTTCTCTCTGGGGCCAACGTCCTGACTTTC	CAISESLDLLSGANVLTF
TRBV9	TRBJ2-1	NA	NA	TGTGCCAGCAGCGTCTTAGGGGGCAATGAGCAGTTCTTC	CASSVLGGNEQFF
TRBV28	TRBJ1-5	NA	NA	TGTGCCAGCACCCCCGTCAGGGATCAGCCCCAGCATTTT	CASTPVRDQPQHF
TRBV2	TRBJ2-4	NA	NA	TGTGCCAGCCGTGGACAGGGAGGGGGCATTCAGTACTTC	CASRGQGGGIQYF
TRBV28	TRBJ1-4	NA	TRBD1	TGTGCCAGCAGGCCAGCAGGGGGAGTTGAAAAACTGTTTTTT	CASRPAGGVEKLFF
TRBV18	TRBJ2-2	NA	NA	TGTGCCAGCTCACCCCGTAGCGGCCTGAACACCGGGGAGCTGTTTTTT	CASSPRSGLNTGELFF
TRBV6-6	TRBJ1-1	NA	NA	TGTGCCAGCATCGCCACTAGAAACACTGAAGCTTTCTTT	CASIATRNTEAFF
TRBV27	TRBJ2-7	NA	NA	TGTGCCAGCAGTGTACGCAGTACCTACGAGCAGTACTTC	CASSVRSTYEQYF
TRBV7-6	TRBJ2-7	few	TRBD2	TGTGCCAGCACGGCTAGCGGGATCCACGAGCAGTACTTC	CASTASGIHEQYF
TRBV9	TRBJ2-3	NA	NA	TGTGCCAGCAGCGTAGCCCCTAGCGAAGGTTCAGATACGCAGTATTTT	CASSVAPSEGSDTQYF
TRBV19	TRBJ1-1	once	NA	TGTGCCAGTAGCTTCCGCAGGAACACTGAAGCTTTCTTT	CASSFRRNTEAFF
TRBV6-1	TRBJ2-7	NA	NA	TGTGCCACGACGGAGACCTTCAACGAGCAGTACTTC	CATTETFNEQYF
TRBV7-2	TRBJ2-7	NA	NA	TGTGCCAGCAGCTTGTGGGGCTCATCCTACGAGCAGTACTTC	CASSLWGSSYEQYF
TRBV4-1	TRBJ1-5	few	NA	TGCGCCAGCAGCCAAGTTTTACGGGGGCTGAATCAGCCCCAGCATTTT	CASSQVLRGLNQPQHF
TRBV15	TRBJ2-7	NA	TRBD1	TGTGCCACCAGCAGACCACAGGGGCTCGGATACGAGCAGTACTTC	CATSRPQGLGYEQYF
TRBV5-6	TRBJ2-1	medium-sized	NA	TGTGCCAGCAGCTCCGGGACTCAATCCTACAATGAGCAGTTCTTC	CASSSGTQSYNEQFF
TRBV27	TRBJ2-7	NA	NA	TGTGCCAGCAGTCTCGATCTCCGGAGCTCCTACGAGCAGTACTTC	CASSLDLRSSYEQYF
TRBV27	TRBJ2-7	NA	NA	TGTGCCAGCAGTCCCTACCCAAAAGACTCCTACGAGCAGTACTTC	CASSPYPKDSYEQYF
TRBV6-4	TRBJ1-5	medium-sized	NA	TGTGCCAGCAGTGTGGACAGAAATCAGCCCCAGCATTTT	CASSVDRNQPQHF
TRBV6-5	TRBJ1-1	NA	TRBD1	TGTGCGCAGGGGGCGCGGCCCAGCTCGAACACTGAAGCTTTCTTT	CAQGARPSSNTEAFF
TRBV6-6	TRBJ1-1	NA	TRBD1	TGTGCCAGCAGTACATCCAGGGGGCAGACTGAAGCTTTCTTT	CASSTSRGQTEAFF
TRBV15	TRBJ2-3	NA	NA	TGTGCCACCAGCAGAAAATATAGCGTGGGGTTCACAGATACGCAGTATTTT	CATSRKYSVGFTDTQYF